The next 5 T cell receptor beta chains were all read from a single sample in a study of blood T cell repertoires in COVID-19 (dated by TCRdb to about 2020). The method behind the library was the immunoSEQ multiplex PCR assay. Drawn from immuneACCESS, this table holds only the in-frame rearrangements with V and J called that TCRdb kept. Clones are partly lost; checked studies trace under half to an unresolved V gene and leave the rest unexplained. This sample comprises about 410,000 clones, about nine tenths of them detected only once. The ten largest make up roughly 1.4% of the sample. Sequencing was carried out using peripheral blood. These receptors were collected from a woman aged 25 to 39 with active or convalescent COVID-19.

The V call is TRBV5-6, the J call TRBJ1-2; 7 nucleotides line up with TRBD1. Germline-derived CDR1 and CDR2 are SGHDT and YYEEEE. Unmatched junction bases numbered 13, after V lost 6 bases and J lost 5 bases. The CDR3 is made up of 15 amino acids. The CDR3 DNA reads TGTGCCAGCACCATGGGATTTACAGGGGATTATGGCTACACCTTC. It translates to CASTMGFTGDYGYTF.

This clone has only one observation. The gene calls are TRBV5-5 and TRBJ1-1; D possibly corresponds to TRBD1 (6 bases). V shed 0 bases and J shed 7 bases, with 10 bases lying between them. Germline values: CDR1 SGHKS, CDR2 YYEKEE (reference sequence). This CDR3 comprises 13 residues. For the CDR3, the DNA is TGTGCCAGCAGCTTGGACAGGGTGGGTGAAGCTTTCTTT. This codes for CASSLDRVGEAFF.

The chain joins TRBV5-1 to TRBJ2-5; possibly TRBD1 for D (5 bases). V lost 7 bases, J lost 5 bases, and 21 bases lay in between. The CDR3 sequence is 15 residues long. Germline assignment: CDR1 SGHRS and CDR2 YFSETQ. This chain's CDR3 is CASRSDGRGRETQYF. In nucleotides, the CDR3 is TGCGCCAGCCGATCGGACGGTAGGGGAAGGGAGACCCAGTACTTC.

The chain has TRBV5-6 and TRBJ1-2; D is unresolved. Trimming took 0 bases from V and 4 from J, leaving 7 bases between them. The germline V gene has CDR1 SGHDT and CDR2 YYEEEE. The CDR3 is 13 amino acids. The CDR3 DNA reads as TGTGCCAGCAGCTTGGACAGCTTCTATGGCTACACCTTC. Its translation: CASSLDSFYGYTF.

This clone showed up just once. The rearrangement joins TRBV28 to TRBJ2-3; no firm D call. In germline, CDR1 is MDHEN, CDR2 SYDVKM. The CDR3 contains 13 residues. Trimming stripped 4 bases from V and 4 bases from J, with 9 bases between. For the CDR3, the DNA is TGTGCCAGCAGTTCCGCTTCGGCAGATACGCAGTATTTT. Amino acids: CASSSASADTQYF.